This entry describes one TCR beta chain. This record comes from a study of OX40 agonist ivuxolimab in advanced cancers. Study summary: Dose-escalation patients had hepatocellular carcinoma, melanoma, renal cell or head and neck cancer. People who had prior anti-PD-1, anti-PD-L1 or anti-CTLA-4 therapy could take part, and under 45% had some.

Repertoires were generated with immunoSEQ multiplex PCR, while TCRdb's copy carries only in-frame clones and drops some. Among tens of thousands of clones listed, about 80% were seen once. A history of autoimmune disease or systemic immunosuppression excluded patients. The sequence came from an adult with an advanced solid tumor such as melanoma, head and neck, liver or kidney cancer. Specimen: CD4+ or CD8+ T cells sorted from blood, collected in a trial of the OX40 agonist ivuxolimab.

The CDR3 nucleotides are TGCGCCAGCAGCTCCGCCGGGGGAGGGGGTCAAGAGACCCAGTACTTC. Translation gives CASSSAGGGGQETQYF. This rearrangement joins TRBV5-1 to TRBJ2-5; maybe TRBD2 (7 bases). Germline V gives CDR1 SGHRS, CDR2 YFSETQ. The CDR3 has 16 residues. V was pared by 3 bases and J by 2 bases, with 17 bases between.